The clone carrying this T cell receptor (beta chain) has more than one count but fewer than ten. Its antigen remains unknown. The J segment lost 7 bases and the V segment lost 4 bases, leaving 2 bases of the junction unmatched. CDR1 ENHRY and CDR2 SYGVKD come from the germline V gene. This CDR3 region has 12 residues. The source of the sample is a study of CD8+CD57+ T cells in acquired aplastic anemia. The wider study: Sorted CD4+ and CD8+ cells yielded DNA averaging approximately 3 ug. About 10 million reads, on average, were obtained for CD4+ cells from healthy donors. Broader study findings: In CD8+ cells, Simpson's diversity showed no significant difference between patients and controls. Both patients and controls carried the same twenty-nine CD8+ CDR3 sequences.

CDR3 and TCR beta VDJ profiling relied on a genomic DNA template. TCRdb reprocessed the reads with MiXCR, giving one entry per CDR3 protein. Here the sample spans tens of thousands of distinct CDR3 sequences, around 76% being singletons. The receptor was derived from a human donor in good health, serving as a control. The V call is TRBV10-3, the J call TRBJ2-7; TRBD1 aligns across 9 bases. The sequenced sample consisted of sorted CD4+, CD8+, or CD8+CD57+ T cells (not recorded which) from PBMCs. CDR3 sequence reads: CAISATGGEQYF. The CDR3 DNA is TGTGCCATCAGTGCGACAGGGGGGGAGCAGTACTTC.